Following are 6 T cell receptor beta chains from one sample sequenced in a study of blood T cell repertoires in COVID-19. Sequencing used immunoSEQ multiplex PCR; TCRdb keeps in-frame clones, though not all of them. Of about 12,000 clones listed, around 82% are singletons. Input material: peripheral blood. The receptors come from a human donor in a cohort sampled during active COVID-19.

This clone qualifies as medium-sized. V and J are TRBV28 and TRBJ2-7; 7 positions agree with TRBD2. CDR1 and CDR2 from the germline V gene are MDHEN and SYDVKM. This CDR3 spans 12 amino acids. The V segment lost 2 bases and the J segment 5 bases; nucleotides outside the gene matches: 0. The CDR3 region has the DNA TGTGCCAGCAGTTTAGGGGGGGACGAGCAGTACTTC. This translates into CASSLGGDEQYF.

The chain has TRBV6-5 and TRBJ1-1; D is unclear. From germline, CDR1 is MNHEY and CDR2 SVGAGI. The CDR3 is 13 amino acids. The V end lost 5 bases, the J end lost 6 bases, and 13 bases lay between the germline ends. CDR3 region: CASSRIMGAEAFF. The CDR3 DNA reads as TGTGCCAGCAGTCGAATCATGGGCGCTGAAGCTTTCTTT.

CDR3 DNA: TGTGCCACCAGCAGAGATCTGGAGACAGGGATATTCTATGGCTACACCTTC. It specifies CATSRDLETGIFYGYTF. The V gene is TRBV15, the J gene TRBJ1-2; 7 bases agree with TRBD1. In germline, CDR1 is LNHNV, CDR2 YYDKDF (reference sequence). J gave up 4 bases and V 0 bases, and 11 bases lay outside the gene matches. The CDR3 runs 17 residues.

This sequence joins TRBV6-5 and TRBJ1-6, with D uncertain. The length of the CDR3 is 15 residues. Germline V gene data show CDR1 as MNHEY and CDR2 as SVGAGI. V lost 6 bases and J lost 3, with 12 bases in between. The CDR3 is CASRVMERYNSPLHF. The CDR3, as DNA: TGTGCCAGCAGGGTAATGGAGCGCTATAATTCACCCCTCCACTTT.

The rearrangement joins TRBV5-4 to TRBJ1-4, with 9 bases fitting TRBD1. The CDR3 extends over 16 amino acids. The trim removed 3 bases at V and 8 bases at J, leaving 11 bases unmatched. Germline V gene lookup returns CDR1 SGHNT and CDR2 YYREEE (reference sequence). The CDR3 here is CASSYSAGTGYEKLFF. The CDR3 DNA sequence: TGTGCCAGCAGCTACTCAGCCGGGACAGGGTACGAAAAACTGTTTTTT.

The gene calls are TRBV5-1 and TRBJ1-4, with 7 bases identical to TRBD1. CDR1 and CDR2 (germline): SGHRS, YFSETQ. V was pared by 4 bases and J by 3 bases, with 0 bases of the junction left unmatched. The CDR3 spans 13 residues. The CDR3 loop is CASSDRANEKLFF. CDR3 DNA sequence: TGCGCCAGCAGCGACAGGGCTAATGAAAAACTGTTTTTT.